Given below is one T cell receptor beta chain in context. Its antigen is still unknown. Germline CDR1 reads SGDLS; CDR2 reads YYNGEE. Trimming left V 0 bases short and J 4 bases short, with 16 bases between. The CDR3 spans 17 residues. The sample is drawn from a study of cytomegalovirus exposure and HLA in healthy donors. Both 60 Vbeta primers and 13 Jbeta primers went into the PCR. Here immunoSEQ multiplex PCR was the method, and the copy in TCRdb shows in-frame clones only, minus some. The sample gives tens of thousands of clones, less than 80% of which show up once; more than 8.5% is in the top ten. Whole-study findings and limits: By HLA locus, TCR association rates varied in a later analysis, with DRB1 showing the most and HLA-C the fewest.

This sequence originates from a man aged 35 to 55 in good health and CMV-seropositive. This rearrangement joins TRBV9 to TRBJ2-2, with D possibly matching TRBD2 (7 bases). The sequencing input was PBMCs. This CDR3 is CASSVGGGQGSTGELFF. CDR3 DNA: TGTGCCAGCAGCGTAGGGGGGGGGCAGGGCAGCACCGGGGAGCTGTTTTTT. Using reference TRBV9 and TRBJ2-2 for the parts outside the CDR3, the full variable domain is DSGVTQTPKHLITATGQRVTLRCSPRSGDLSVYWYQQSLDQGLQFLIQYYNGEERAKGNILERFSAQQFPDLHSELNLSSLELGDSALYFCASSVGGGQGSTGELFFGEGSRLTVL.